This T cell receptor beta chain was sequenced for a study of blood T cells in healthy people across ages. Study results and limitations: Fewer expanded clones and more diversity marked long-lived versus aged donors.

Regarding this clonotype: Its matching antigen is unknown.

Alongside a J-beta primer mix, a sample-barcoded 5' primer served in a second PCR lasting about 6 to 12 cycles. TCRdb called the 5' RACE reads again in MiXCR, with one record for every CDR3 protein. Of around 800,000 distinct CDR3 sequences in the sample, about half were seen once. Source material: blood. This sequence originates from a man aged 80 or over in good health.

The CDR3 is CASSYNTGELFF. In DNA, the CDR3 is TGTGCCAGCAGCTATAACACCGGGGAGCTGTTTTTT. The chain links TRBV7-2 to TRBJ2-2, with D hard to call. The CDR3 is 12 residues long. Germline V gene data show CDR1 as SGHTA and CDR2 as FQGNSA. Trimming stripped 4 bases from V and 2 bases from J, with 2 bases between.